The rows below give T cell receptor beta chains drawn from one sample of a study of response to subunit inactivated influenza vaccine. TCRdb itself ran the RT-PCR reads through MiXCR, one entry per CDR3 protein. The sample lists 150,000 or so distinct CDR3 sequences; around a tenth were seen once. The sequences come from CD8+ T cells sorted from PBMCs, collected about 24 months after vaccination. These receptors were taken from a man aged 50-75 years who received an inactivated influenza vaccine. The CDR3 runs from the conserved cysteine through the conserved F or W. D genes are given only for firm matches. Part of the rows lack a size; the others show once, few, many or a class for expanded clones.

v_gene	abundance	j_gene	d_gene	CDR3nt	CDR3aa
TRBV29-1	-	TRBJ2-2	TRBD1	TGCAGCGTTGAGGGCCGGGACAGGGGAAACACCGGGGAGCTGTTTTTT	CSVEGRDRGNTGELFF
TRBV7-8	many	TRBJ2-3	TRBD2	TGTGCCAGCAGCCTAACAACTAGCGGGAGTTTCCCAGATACGCAGTATTTT	CASSLTTSGSFPDTQYF
TRBV28	-	TRBJ2-7	TRBD2	TGTGCCAGCAGTCCAATCGGGACTAGCGGGCCCTACGAGCAGTACTTC	CASSPIGTSGPYEQYF
TRBV4-1	few	TRBJ2-7	TRBD1	TGCGCCAGCAGCCAAGCCACAGGGGTCGATGAGGAGCAGTACTTC	CASSQATGVDEEQYF
TRBV12-3/TRBV12-4	-	TRBJ2-3	-	TGTGCCAGCACCCACGTCGGGCTACATAGCACAGATACGCAGTATTTT	CASTHVGLHSTDTQYF
TRBV24-1	many	TRBJ1-3	-	TGTGCCACCCGGGACTCTGGAAACACCATATATTTT	CATRDSGNTIYF
TRBV7-6	-	TRBJ2-1	-	TGTGCCAGCAGCTTACGGGGAGAGCAGTTCTTC	CASSLRGEQFF
TRBV6-5	-	TRBJ2-3	-	TGTGCCAGCAGTTACCCGGGATCATCGGGAGATACGCAGTATTTT	CASSYPGSSGDTQYF
TRBV27	-	TRBJ1-2	-	TGTGCCAGCAGTTGGATGGGCATGGGTGGCTACACCTTC	CASSWMGMGGYTF
TRBV28	few	TRBJ2-5	TRBD1	TGTGCCAGCAGCCTGACAGGGCAGGTTGAGACCCAGTACTTC	CASSLTGQVETQYF
TRBV9	-	TRBJ2-7	-	TGTGCCAGCAGCGTAGGACAGTCCGCCTCCTACGAGCAGTACTTC	CASSVGQSASYEQYF
TRBV5-5	few	TRBJ2-1	-	TGTGCCAGCAGAGGGGACACGTTCTGGTATGAGCAGTTCTTC	CASRGDTFWYEQFF
TRBV12-3/TRBV12-4	-	TRBJ2-3	-	TGTGCCAGCAGTCGGGAACAGGGTATTTTAGATACGCAGTATTTT	CASSREQGILDTQYF
TRBV4-2	-	TRBJ2-7	TRBD2	TGTGCCAGCAGCCTAAGCGGGACTGGGATGGGTGAGCAGTACTTC	CASSLSGTGMGEQYF
TRBV7-9	-	TRBJ2-5	TRBD1	TGTGCCAGCAGTTCTGACAGGGACCAAGAGACCCAGTACTTC	CASSSDRDQETQYF
TRBV4-2	many	TRBJ2-1	-	TGTGCCAGCAGCCAAGATAAGGATAATGAGCAGTTCTTC	CASSQDKDNEQFF
TRBV20-1	-	TRBJ2-7	-	TGCAGTGCTAGGGGGACTTCCTCCTACGAGCAGTACTTC	CSARGTSSYEQYF
TRBV24-1	-	TRBJ2-7	-	TGTGCCACCAGTGATAAGCAGGGACTGGGCGAGCAGTACTTC	CATSDKQGLGEQYF
TRBV5-1	few	TRBJ2-5	-	TGCGCCAGCAGCTTGGGGACAACCACCCAAGAGACCCAGTACTTC	CASSLGTTTQETQYF
TRBV21-1	few	TRBJ1-4	-	TGTGCCAGCAGCATGACAGACAGGGGGCGACGGGAAAAACTGTTTTTT	CASSMTDRGRREKLFF
TRBV4-1	many	TRBJ2-7	-	TGCGCCAGCAGCCAAGTCTCGGCAGGGGCTTCCTACGAGCAGTACTTC	CASSQVSAGASYEQYF
TRBV19	few	TRBJ1-1	-	TGTGCCAGTAGTATTGGACGGGTTGAAGCTTTCTTT	CASSIGRVEAFF
TRBV6-2/TRBV6-3	-	TRBJ1-1	-	TGTGCCAGCAGTTGGCAGGCGAACACTGAAGCTTTCTTT	CASSWQANTEAFF
TRBV10-3	-	TRBJ2-7	TRBD1	TGTGCCATCAGCACAGGGGGCCCCTACGAGCAGTACTTC	CAISTGGPYEQYF
TRBV12-3/TRBV12-4	few	TRBJ2-7	-	TGTGCCAGCAGTCCCGGGCACTACGAGCAGTACTTC	CASSPGHYEQYF
TRBV7-9	few	TRBJ1-5	-	TGTGCCAGCAGCTTGGGGGACATCTATAGCAATCAGCCCCAGCATTTT	CASSLGDIYSNQPQHF
TRBV5-1	few	TRBJ2-7	-	TGCGCCAGCAGCTTGGCCGCGTCAGGCTACGAGCAGTACTTC	CASSLAASGYEQYF
TRBV9	-	TRBJ2-1	-	TGTGCCAGCAGCGTAGGCGGTTTGTCTGTCAATGAGCAGTTCTTC	CASSVGGLSVNEQFF